These T cell receptor beta chains were read from a single sample in a study of breast tumors, draining lymph nodes, adjacent tissues. From the multiplex PCR reads, TCRdb called clonotypes with MiXCR, one entry per CDR3 protein. The sample yields around 250,000 distinct CDR3 sequences, under 40% seen once. Sequenced sample: axillary lymph node tissue. The receptors originated from a female donor with breast cancer. Some clones in this sample may be carry-over from other donors' samples. The CDR3 runs from the conserved cysteine through the conserved F or W. Fields, in order: J gene, V gene, D gene, clone size, CDR3 DNA, CDR3 protein. The D gene is left open where the match is weak. Clone size is shown for a subset of rows, as once, few, many or a class of expanded clone.

TRBJ2-3 | TRBV20-1 | NA | once | TGCAGTGCTAGAGACATACGGCAGGATGGAGATACGCAGTATTTT | CSARDIRQDGDTQYF
TRBJ1-5 | TRBV27 | NA | few | TGTGCCAGCAGTTTAGGCTCAGGCAATCAGCCCCAGCATTTT | CASSLGSGNQPQHF
TRBJ2-7 | TRBV7-2 | TRBD2 | NA | TGTGCCAGCAGCTTTCGGACTAGCGGGGACGAGCAGTACTTC | CASSFRTSGDEQYF
TRBJ2-1 | TRBV5-1 | TRBD2 | many | TGCGCCAGCAGCTTGCAGTCTAGCGGGATCTCCTACAATGAGCAGTTCTTC | CASSLQSSGISYNEQFF
TRBJ2-3 | TRBV7-9 | NA | many | TGTGCCAGCAGCCCCATGAGCGGGACAAGGGGGGCAGATACGCAGTATTTT | CASSPMSGTRGADTQYF
TRBJ2-3 | TRBV12-3/TRBV12-4 | TRBD1 | NA | TGTGCCAGCAGCTCCCGGGACAGGCATTCCCGTCGTCTGGATACGCAGTATTTT | CASSSRDRHSRRLDTQYF
TRBJ2-3 | TRBV29-1 | NA | many | TGCAGCGTTGAAGACAGGGGCGGACCCACAGATACGCAGTATTTT | CSVEDRGGPTDTQYF
TRBJ1-6 | TRBV6-6 | TRBD1 | NA | TGTGCCAGCGCGGGACAGCTTAATTCACCCCTCCACTTT | CASAGQLNSPLHF
TRBJ1-2 | TRBV7-9 | NA | many | TGTGCCAGCAGCCTCGGACAGATACTTAACTATGGCTACACCTTC | CASSLGQILNYGYTF
TRBJ1-4 | TRBV6-4 | NA | once | TGTGCCAGCCCCTCAAAACTGTTTTTT | CASPSKLFF
TRBJ2-1 | TRBV19 | NA | many | TGTGCCAGTAGTATAGTAAGACAAAGTGAGCAGTTCTTC | CASSIVRQSEQFF
TRBJ1-2 | TRBV7-9 | TRBD1 | NA | TGTGCCAGCAGCTTAGTTAGCGGGACAGGCCTCTATGGCTACACCTTC | CASSLVSGTGLYGYTF
TRBJ2-7 | TRBV7-9 | NA | many | TGTGCCAGCAGCTTATCGGCCCCTGGCGGGGCACTCGGGGAGCAGTACTTC | CASSLSAPGGALGEQYF
TRBJ2-1 | TRBV12-3/TRBV12-4 | TRBD2 | many | TGTGCCAGCAGTTTTGGGACTAGCGGGGGCCATGAGCAGTTCTTC | CASSFGTSGGHEQFF
TRBJ2-1 | TRBV5-6 | TRBD2 | once | TGTGCCAGCAGCCCGGGACTAGCGGGGGTAGAGCAGTTCTTC | CASSPGLAGVEQFF
TRBJ1-5 | TRBV6-6 | NA | NA | TGTGCCAGCAATCAGGGCCTTAATCTCTTACGAGCAGTTAATCAGCCCCAGCATTTT | CASNQGLNLLRAVNQPQHF
TRBJ2-1 | TRBV24-1 | TRBD2 | many | TGTGCCACCAGTGGTTGGGAGGGGATGGGTTTGAATGAGCAGTTCTTC | CATSGWEGMGLNEQFF
TRBJ1-4 | TRBV5-6 | TRBD1 | many | TGTGCCAGCAGCCCTGACAGGGGGGTCGGAAATGAAAAACTGTTTTTT | CASSPDRGVGNEKLFF
TRBJ2-7 | TRBV7-3 | NA | many | TGTGCCAGCAGCCCGGGACCCATCTACGAGCAGTACTTC | CASSPGPIYEQYF
TRBJ2-7 | TRBV6-1 | TRBD2 | few | TGTGCCAGCAGTAAAGGGACTAGCGGGTCTTACGAGCAGTACTTC | CASSKGTSGSYEQYF
TRBJ2-3 | TRBV6-5 | TRBD2 | NA | TGTGCCAGCAGTTACTTAGCGGGGGGCCCGCCCACAGATACGCAGTATTTT | CASSYLAGGPPTDTQYF
TRBJ2-7 | TRBV2 | TRBD1 | many | TGTGCCAGCAAGGCCCGGGACAGGGACTACGAGCAGTACTTC | CASKARDRDYEQYF
TRBJ2-2 | TRBV5-1 | NA | many | TGCGCCAGCAGCTTGGTTGGGTTGGACACCGGGGAGCTGTTTTTT | CASSLVGLDTGELFF
TRBJ2-3 | TRBV5-1 | TRBD2 | NA | TGCGCCAGCAGCCCTGGATGGCTAGCGGGAGCAGGCGATACGCAGTATTTT | CASSPGWLAGAGDTQYF
TRBJ2-3 | TRBV2 | TRBD2 | NA | TGTGCCAGCAGGTTACTAGCGGCTACGACGGGTAGGACAGATACGCAGTATTTT | CASRLLAATTGRTDTQYF
TRBJ2-3 | TRBV7-9 | TRBD1 | many | TGTGCCAGCAGCTTATCCGGGACAGGGGGGACAGATACGCAGTATTTT | CASSLSGTGGTDTQYF
TRBJ2-1 | TRBV10-3 | NA | many | TGTGCCATCAGTGAGTCGAGGGGCTCGAATATGGGTGAGCAGTTCTTC | CAISESRGSNMGEQFF
TRBJ1-6 | TRBV28 | NA | once | TGTGCCAGCAGTTTAGGCGGGGGGGGGTTCAATTCACCCCTCCACTTT | CASSLGGGGFNSPLHF
TRBJ2-3 | TRBV7-3 | TRBD2 | many | TGTGCCAGCAGCTTAACAGGGAGGGTAGATACGCAGTATTTT | CASSLTGRVDTQYF
TRBJ2-7 | TRBV7-2 | TRBD2 | many | TGTGCCAGCAGCTTAGTGGTGGCGGGGGCCTACGAGCAGTACTTC | CASSLVVAGAYEQYF
TRBJ2-1 | TRBV3-1 | TRBD1 | few | TGTGCCAGCAGCTCCCGGACAGGGAAAAGGTCCTACAATGAGCAGTTCTTC | CASSSRTGKRSYNEQFF
TRBJ1-5 | TRBV9 | NA | NA | TGTGCCAGCAGCGTAGTATCTCAGGGGAATGGTGAGCCCCAGCATTTT | CASSVVSQGNGEPQHF
TRBJ2-5 | TRBV7-9 | TRBD1 | once | TGTGCCAGCAGCTTCATGACAGGGGCGGGAGAGACCCAGTACTTC | CASSFMTGAGETQYF
TRBJ2-7 | TRBV29-1 | TRBD2 | many | TGCAGCGAGCGGACTAGCGGAACCTCTATTCAGCAGTACTTC | CSERTSGTSIQQYF
TRBJ2-1 | TRBV18 | NA | many | TGTGCCAGCTCACCACCGTTAACGGCCTACAATGAGCAGTTCTTC | CASSPPLTAYNEQFF
TRBJ2-1 | TRBV7-7 | TRBD2 | once | TGTGCTAGCAGCTTATCAGGGGAGTTGCGGGGGGAGATTGTCGATGAGCAGTTCTTC | CASSLSGELRGEIVDEQFF
TRBJ1-4 | TRBV6-1 | NA | few | TGTGCCAGCAGTCAAGCAATTTATCCGAGACGGAATGAAAAACTGTTTTTT | CASSQAIYPRRNEKLFF
TRBJ2-7 | TRBV6-1 | NA | few | TGTGCCAGCGAGCGAGGGGGAGGAAGCTCCTACGAGCAGTACTTC | CASERGGGSSYEQYF
TRBJ2-2 | TRBV7-9 | TRBD2 | NA | TGTGCCAGCAGCTCTAGCGGGGCGGCCATCGATGAGCAGTTTTTT | CASSSSGAAIDEQFF
TRBJ2-7 | TRBV20-1 | TRBD2 | many | TGCAGTGCTAGCGATCAGGGGCTAGCGGGAGGGATTCGAAACGAGCAGTACTTC | CSASDQGLAGGIRNEQYF
TRBJ2-3 | TRBV14 | NA | many | TGTGCCAGCAGCCAAGATACGAGGCTATATACAGATACGCAGTATTTT | CASSQDTRLYTDTQYF
TRBJ1-2 | TRBV6-1 | TRBD1 | few | TGTGCCAGCAGTCGGCAGGGGGGGTTCGTTCGCTACACCTTC | CASSRQGGFVRYTF
TRBJ1-6 | TRBV3-1 | NA | NA | TGCGCCAGCAGCCGACTGGACAGAGATAATTCACCCCTCCACTTT | CASSRLDRDNSPLHF
TRBJ2-3 | TRBV6-2/TRBV6-3 | TRBD1 | few | TGTGCCAGCAGACGACCCAGGGGGCAAGATACGCAGTATTTT | CASRRPRGQDTQYF
TRBJ2-7 | TRBV6-5 | NA | many | TGTGCCAGCAGTTACTCGGAGGCCTACGAGCAGTACTTC | CASSYSEAYEQYF
TRBJ2-5 | TRBV11-2 | TRBD2 | few | TGTGCCAGCAGCTTCGGGCTAGCGGGGATGTACCAAGAGACCCAGTACTTC | CASSFGLAGMYQETQYF
TRBJ1-6 | TRBV7-8 | NA | NA | TGTGCCAGCAGCTTAGCGCGGCCAGTTAATAATTCACCCCTCCACTTT | CASSLARPVNNSPLHF
TRBJ1-5 | TRBV12-3/TRBV12-4 | NA | NA | TGTGCCAGCAGTTTCGGGACCCAGCATTTT | CASSFGTQHF
TRBJ2-7 | TRBV24-1 | TRBD1 | NA | TGTGCTAGCGACAGGGGGCGGGAGCAGTACTTC | CASDRGREQYF
TRBJ2-5 | TRBV6-1 | TRBD2 | many | TGTGCCAGCAGGGTAGCGGGAGGGGGAGAGACCCAGTACTTC | CASRVAGGGETQYF